These 17 T cell receptor beta chains were all obtained from the same sample, sequenced in a study of blood T cell repertoires in COVID-19. Only in-frame clones appear in the TCRdb table, and some are missing; sequencing was by immunoSEQ multiplex PCR. The table lists about 140,000 clones, roughly 81% of them singletons, with about 9.4% in the top ten. The sample was peripheral blood. These receptors originate from a woman aged 50 to 60 with active or convalescent COVID-19.

The chain joins TRBV7-2 to TRBJ1-5; unclear D gene. V was pared by 5 bases and J by 7 bases, with 15 bases between. Per germline, CDR1 SGHTA and CDR2 FQGNSA. The CDR3 contains 14 residues. The CDR3 sequence: CASSQSTAQQPQHF. As DNA, the CDR3 is TGTGCCAGCAGCCAATCCACAGCCCAACAGCCCCAGCATTTT. The complete variable domain, with remaining parts taken from reference TRBV7-2 and TRBJ1-5, reads GAGVSQSPSNKVTEKGKDVELRCDPISGHTALYWYRQSLGQGLEFLIYFQGNSAPDKSGLPSDRFSAERTGGSVSTLTIQRTQQEDSAVYLCASSQSTAQQPQHFGDGTRLSIL.

The V call is TRBV6-5, the J call TRBJ1-1; D call uncertain. CDR3 length: 14 amino acids. Germline-derived CDR1 and CDR2 are MNHEY and SVGAGI. Trimming stripped 2 bases from V and 6 bases from J, with 13 bases between. CDR3 residues: CASSYPGREAEAFF. DNA of the CDR3: TGTGCCAGCAGTTACCCCGGTCGAGAGGCTGAAGCTTTCTTT.

This clone was recorded at least ten times. This chain links TRBV7-2 with TRBJ1-3; D is unclear. Germline V gives CDR1 SGHTA, CDR2 FQGNSA. This CDR3 region has 15 residues. Trimming left V 6 bases short and J 6 bases short, with 18 bases between. The CDR3 nucleotides read TGTGCCAGCAGACGCAACACAGCCATTGAAAACACCATATATTTT. Translated, it gives CASRRNTAIENTIYF.

The J gene is TRBJ1-1, the V gene TRBV7-3; D not resolved. There are 14 residues in the CDR3. Germline V gene lookup returns CDR1 SGHTA and CDR2 FQGTGA. The V end was cut by 2 bases, the J end by 0 bases, with 7 bases between. CDR3 sequence (DNA): TGTGCCAGCAGCTTACAGGTCATGAACACTGAAGCTTTCTTT. Protein sequence: CASSLQVMNTEAFF.

V usage is TRBV12-3 or TRBV12-4 and J usage is TRBJ2-3; D gene ambiguous. The CDR3 loop spans 12 amino acids. Trimming removed 6 bases from V and 4 bases from J, with 8 bases in between. The chain's CDR3 is CASSLYADTQYF. In DNA form, the CDR3 reads TGTGCCAGCAGCCTCTACGCAGATACGCAGTATTTT.

This sequence joins TRBV21-1 and TRBJ2-1; TRBD2, as called in the table, went unchecked against the DNA. TRBV21-1 is recorded as a pseudogene. This CDR3 contains 15 residues. The CDR3 DNA reads TGTGCCAGCAACATTAGCGGGGCCGGTTCCAATGAGCAGTTCTTC. Translated: CASNISGAGSNEQFF.

The gene calls are TRBV30 and TRBJ2-2; D not certain. Germline assignment: CDR1 GTSNPN and CDR2 SVGIG (reference sequence). V lost 3 bases to trimming and J lost 5 bases, with 13 bases between them. CDR3 length: 14 amino acids. The chain's CDR3 is CAWSLLTGTGELFF. The CDR3 coding sequence is TGTGCCTGGAGCCTTCTTACCGGTACCGGGGAGCTGTTTTTT.

The chain uses TRBV9 and TRBJ1-2; TRBD1 aligns across 7 bases. CDR3 size: 15 residues. Germline V CDR1 and CDR2: SGDLS, YYNGEE. The J segment lost 4 bases and the V segment lost 4 bases, leaving 10 bases of the junction unmatched. The CDR3 coding sequence is TGTGCCAGCAGCTCCGGGACAGCCGTACTCTATGGCTACACCTTC. Its translation is CASSSGTAVLYGYTF. Filled out from reference TRBV9 and TRBJ1-2, the complete variable domain reads DSGVTQTPKHLITATGQRVTLRCSPRSGDLSVYWYQQSLDQGLQFLIQYYNGEERAKGNILERFSAQQFPDLHSELNLSSLELGDSALYFCASSSGTAVLYGYTFGSGTRLTVV.

This chain joins TRBV6-2 or TRBV6-3 and TRBJ2-1; TRBD2 aligns across 10 bases. Per germline, CDR1 MNHEY and CDR2 SVGEGT. The CDR3 extends over 16 amino acids. The J segment lost 7 bases and the V segment lost 5 bases, leaving 11 bases of the junction unmatched. The CDR3 DNA sequence: TGTGCCAGCAGTAATCCAGCGGGAGGGCTGAGGAATGAGCAGTTCTTC. Protein product: CASSNPAGGLRNEQFF.

The chain has TRBV18 and TRBJ1-1, with D maybe TRBD1 (5 bases). The CDR3 runs 14 residues. Germline assignment: CDR1 KGHSH and CDR2 LQKENI. Between the trimmed V and J ends, which lost 2 bases and 0 bases, there was a span of 7 bases. DNA for the CDR3: TGTGCCAGCTCACCAGACAGTCTGAACACTGAAGCTTTCTTT. It encodes CASSPDSLNTEAFF.

The chain has TRBV6-5 and TRBJ1-2; perhaps TRBD1 as D (6 bases). V gave up 7 bases and J gave up 2 bases, with 17 bases separating them. The CDR3 covers 15 residues. The germline V gene has CDR1 MNHEY and CDR2 SVGAGI. Here the CDR3 reads CASIPRDTKNYGYTF. Here the CDR3 DNA reads TGTGCCAGCATCCCTCGGGACACAAAGAACTATGGCTACACCTTC.

The chain joins TRBV28 to TRBJ2-7; 10 positions agree with TRBD2. Unmatched junction bases numbered 4, after V lost 7 bases and J lost 1 base. Germline V gene data show CDR1 as MDHEN and CDR2 as SYDVKM. The CDR3 contains 14 residues. DNA of the CDR3: TGTGCCAGCATTTCTAGCGGGAGTTCCTACGAGCAGTACTTC. Its translation: CASISSGSSYEQYF.

This clone came up once. This chain connects TRBV28 to TRBJ1-1; D is possibly TRBD1 (6 bases). Trimming took 7 bases from V and 6 from J, leaving 15 bases between them. The germline gives CDR1 MDHEN, CDR2 SYDVKM. The CDR3 sequence is 13 residues long. As DNA, the CDR3 is TGTGCCAGCATCAAACAGGGAGTCGCTGAAGCTTTCTTT. It specifies CASIKQGVAEAFF.

The rearrangement joins TRBV6-2 or TRBV6-3 to TRBJ1-4; 7 positions agree with TRBD1. Germline V gene data show CDR1 as MNHEY and CDR2 as SVGEGT. There are 15 residues in the CDR3. Trimming took 5 bases from V and 3 from J; bases not matched to a gene: 6. The CDR3 DNA reads TGTGCCAGCAGTAGGGCAGGGGGTTCTAATGAAAAACTGTTTTTT. This encodes CASSRAGGSNEKLFF.

The rearrangement uses TRBV2 and TRBJ1-3, with 9 bases matching TRBD1. The CDR3 consists of 15 residues. V shed 3 bases, J shed 2 bases, and the junction held 2 bases outside the gene matches. Germline CDR1 reads SNHLY; CDR2 reads FYNNEI. The CDR3 DNA is TGTGCCAGCAGTGACCGGACAGGGGCTGGAAACACCATATATTTT. Encoded protein: CASSDRTGAGNTIYF.

With regard to this clone: This CDR3 is missing its conserved last phenylalanine or tryptophan, likely due to a read error. The DNA is left out, because the CDR3 cannot be placed on it with certainty; the CDR3 is given as TCRdb lists it. The chain couples TRBV7-2 to TRBJ2-7; the D segment call TRBD2 is taken from the table without a DNA check. The CDR3 adds up to 17 amino acids, both ends counted. Germline values: CDR1 SGHTA, CDR2 FQGNSA. The CDR3 sequence: CASSFLDNPGGGYLGLL.

The chain combines TRBV14 with TRBJ1-2, with D tentatively TRBD1 (5 bases). V lost 4 bases and J 4 bases, leaving 19 bases between the germline ends. This CDR3 is built from 16 residues. Germline-derived CDR1 and CDR2 are SGHDN and FVKESK. The CDR3: CASSRGRGAVSYGYTF. CDR3 nucleotide sequence: TGTGCCAGCAGCCGAGGTAGGGGCGCGGTCTCCTATGGCTACACCTTC.